This TCR beta chain was found in a study of T cell repertoires in ileal Crohn's disease. Study overall: Operated complications were stricturing disease (about 60%) and penetrating disease (roughly 39%). Broader study findings: Compared with CD4 T cells, sorted CD8 cells carried more expanded clones. Clonal expansions were more frequent in active smokers than non-smokers at surgery.

As concerns this clone: The antigen is undetermined.

Per sample, roughly 500 nanograms of biopsy DNA were TCRB immunosequenced. Generated by immunoSEQ multiplex PCR, the TCRdb table keeps only in-frame clones and is missing some. The sample has several thousand clones; under 95% are singletons. CDR1 MNHEY and CDR2 SMNVEV come from the germline V gene (reference sequence). V shed 6 bases and J 5 bases; nucleotides not matched to a gene: 8. The CDR3 covers 15 residues. This clonotype originated in an adult with Crohn's disease. This chain connects TRBV27 to TRBJ2-1, with 9 bases fitting TRBD2. Sequencing was performed on ileal tissue. As DNA, the CDR3 is TGTGCCAGCAGGACCTGGGTAGCGGGAGACAATGAGCAGTTCTTC. As protein: CASRTWVAGDNEQFF.